These T cell receptor beta chains were read from a single sample in a study of CD4 and CD8 cells across lung adenocarcinoma regions. TCRdb re-called the PCR reads with MiXCR, one entry per CDR3 protein. The sample carries roughly 25,000 distinct CDR3 sequences, around 53% recorded once. The sample consisted of CD8+ T cells from the center of a lung tumor. The receptors originated from a male donor with lung adenocarcinoma. The CD4 and CD8 labels of this study may be unreliable. Each CDR3 is given with its conserved first and last residue. D genes are given only for firm matches. Size values are once, few and many counts, or a class for expanded clones, and some rows have none.

v_call: TRBV10-1; clone_size: -; d_call: -; j_call: TRBJ2-4; cdr3_aa: CASTADSLGRAKDIQYF; cdr3_nt: TGCGCCAGCACAGCGGACAGCCTGGGCCGTGCCAAAGACATTCAGTACTTC
v_call: TRBV20-1; clone_size: few; d_call: TRBD1; j_call: TRBJ1-2; cdr3_aa: CSARDWRGRDGYTF; cdr3_nt: TGCAGTGCTAGGGATTGGAGGGGGCGGGATGGCTACACCTTC
v_call: TRBV6-1; clone_size: medium-sized; d_call: -; j_call: TRBJ1-2; cdr3_aa: CASSEALGGGGYTF; cdr3_nt: TGTGCCAGCAGTGAAGCGCTTGGGGGAGGTGGCTACACCTTC
v_call: TRBV6-4; clone_size: many; d_call: TRBD1; j_call: TRBJ2-7; cdr3_aa: CASSRQGAYYEQYF; cdr3_nt: TGTGCCAGCAGTCGACAGGGGGCCTACTACGAGCAGTACTTC
v_call: TRBV27; clone_size: -; d_call: -; j_call: TRBJ2-5; cdr3_aa: CACRRRGGSAQKTQYF; cdr3_nt: TGTGCCTGCAGGCGGAGGGGGGGGAGTGCCCAAAAGACCCAGTACTTC
v_call: TRBV7-2; clone_size: -; d_call: -; j_call: TRBJ2-5; cdr3_aa: CASSPNVGTQETQYF; cdr3_nt: TGTGCCAGCAGCCCAAACGTGGGGACCCAAGAGACCCAGTACTTC
v_call: TRBV30; clone_size: -; d_call: TRBD1; j_call: TRBJ2-3; cdr3_aa: CAWSTRTGWIDTQYF; cdr3_nt: TGTGCCTGGAGTACTCGGACAGGGTGGATAGATACGCAGTATTTT
v_call: TRBV27; clone_size: many; d_call: -; j_call: TRBJ2-3; cdr3_aa: CASSPSERTDTQYF; cdr3_nt: TGTGCCAGCAGTCCCTCCGAGAGGACAGATACGCAGTATTTT
v_call: TRBV12-3/TRBV12-4; clone_size: -; d_call: -; j_call: TRBJ2-7; cdr3_aa: CASTASGTYEQYF; cdr3_nt: TGTGCCAGCACCGCGTCGGGAACCTACGAGCAGTACTTC
v_call: TRBV27; clone_size: few; d_call: TRBD2; j_call: TRBJ2-7; cdr3_aa: CASTQRGGYEQYF; cdr3_nt: TGTGCCAGCACTCAGCGGGGAGGCTACGAGCAGTACTTC
v_call: TRBV4-1; clone_size: -; d_call: -; j_call: TRBJ2-3; cdr3_aa: CARGQVGPGGETQYF; cdr3_nt: TGCGCCAGGGGCCAAGTGGGGCCTGGTGGAGAGACGCAGTATTTT
v_call: TRBV3-1; clone_size: -; d_call: -; j_call: TRBJ2-5; cdr3_aa: CASSQEGMGTQYF; cdr3_nt: TGTGCCAGCAGCCAAGAAGGTATGGGGACCCAGTACTTC